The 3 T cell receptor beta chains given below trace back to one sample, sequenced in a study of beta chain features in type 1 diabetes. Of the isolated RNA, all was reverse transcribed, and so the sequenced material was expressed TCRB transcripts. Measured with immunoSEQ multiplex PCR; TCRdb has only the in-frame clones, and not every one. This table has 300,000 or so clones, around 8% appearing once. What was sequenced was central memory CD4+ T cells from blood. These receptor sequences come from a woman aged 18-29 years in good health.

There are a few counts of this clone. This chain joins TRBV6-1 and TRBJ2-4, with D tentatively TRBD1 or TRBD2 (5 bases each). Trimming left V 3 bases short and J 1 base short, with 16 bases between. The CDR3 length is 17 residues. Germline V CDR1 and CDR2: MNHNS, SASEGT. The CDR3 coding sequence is TGTGCCAGCAGTGAGAGGGGTCAGGGTGGGGCCAAAAACATTCAGTACTTC. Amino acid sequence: CASSERGQGGAKNIQYF.

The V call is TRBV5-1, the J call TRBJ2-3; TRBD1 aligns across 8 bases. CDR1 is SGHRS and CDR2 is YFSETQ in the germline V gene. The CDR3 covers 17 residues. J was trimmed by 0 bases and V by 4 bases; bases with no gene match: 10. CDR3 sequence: CASSHATTGASTDTQYF. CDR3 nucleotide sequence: TGCGCCAGCAGCCATGCGACGACAGGGGCTAGCACAGATACGCAGTATTTT.

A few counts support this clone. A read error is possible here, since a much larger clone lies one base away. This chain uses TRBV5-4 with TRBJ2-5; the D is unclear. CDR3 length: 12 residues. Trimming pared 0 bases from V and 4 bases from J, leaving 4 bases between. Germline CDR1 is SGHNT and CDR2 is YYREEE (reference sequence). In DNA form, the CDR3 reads TGTGCCAGCAGCTTGGTTCGAGAGACCCAGTACTTC. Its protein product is CASSLVRETQYF.